This TCR beta chain came from a study of T cells in Graves' hyperthyroidism and ophthalmopathy. The junction had 6 bases not matched to a gene; V was cut back by 6 bases and J by 8 bases. Germline CDR1 DFQATT, CDR2 SNEGSKA (reference sequence). The CDR3 spans 12 residues. This clonotype was recorded at least ten times. Amplification yielded TCR beta CDR3 regions, with RNA transcripts as the source. The study used the HTBI primer set for a first-round RT-PCR of the TCR CDR3. TCRdb reprocessed the multiplex PCR reads with MiXCR, giving one entry per CDR3 protein. The sample consists of about 260,000 distinct CDR3 sequences, about 15% of them appearing once. Clinical symptoms, serum thyroxine, TRAb, thyroid ultrasound and orbital computed tomography informed diagnoses. Cells are PBMCs isolated from about 10 ml of fresh blood.

The chain combines TRBV20-1 with TRBJ1-2, with TRBD1 matching over 10 bases. The sequence was collected from a woman aged 18-30 years with Graves' ophthalmopathy. The sample comprised blood. The CDR3 DNA reads TGCAGTGCCGGGACAGGGGTTGACGGCTACACCTTC. This gives the protein CSAGTGVDGYTF.